The sequence of this T cell receptor beta chain was determined in a study of shared clonotypes between healthy human individuals. Study at large: Contributing individuals were two females and three males aged 18 to 49. Each donor contributed plates that comprised three CD4 naive, three CD4 memory, two CD8 naive and one CD8 memory. Study findings and constraints: Rarefaction indicated that sorted-subset sequencing remained incomplete although depth was large. Relative to their counterparts shared across all four donors, non-shared clonotypes exhibited diminished generation probabilities.

On this clone itself: What it binds is not known.

Profiled with immunoSEQ multiplex PCR; TCRdb holds only in-frame clones, not every one. The top ten clones hold about 0.39% of a sample with 2 million to 2.5 million clones, roughly 93% of them seen once. Sequencing input: naive CD4+ T cells from PBMCs. Subset here: CD45RA+ positively selected. The sequence was collected from a man between 18 and 35 years old in good health. Some clones in this sample may be carry-over from other donors' samples.

CDR3 protein: CASSVGGAKGNQPQHF. DNA of the CDR3: TGTGCCAGCTCGGTGGGGGGGGCTAAGGGCAATCAGCCCCAGCATTTT. This chain uses TRBV28 with TRBJ1-5; D might be TRBD1 (6 bases). The CDR3 consists of 16 residues. Trimming took off 8 bases at V and 2 bases at J, with 19 bases between the two ends. Germline loops: CDR1 MDHEN, CDR2 SYDVKM.